Listed here are 21 T cell receptor beta chains from one sample, sequenced in a study of blood T cell repertoires in COVID-19. Here immunoSEQ multiplex PCR was the method, and the copy in TCRdb shows in-frame clones only, minus some. The table lists roughly 200,000 clones, 85% of them singletons, with roughly 8% in the top ten. Sequencing was performed on peripheral blood. These receptors originate from a woman aged 60-70 years with acute or convalescent COVID-19.

Worth noting for this clone: The sample contains more than one DNA sequence encoding this CDR3. This sequence joins TRBV18 and TRBJ1-1; 7 bases align to TRBD1. J lost 0 bases, V lost 3 bases, and 1 base had no gene match. Germline V CDR1 and CDR2: KGHSH, LQKENI. The CDR3 runs 14 residues. CDR3 in amino acids: CASSPGQLNTEAFF. DNA for the CDR3: TGTGCCAGCTCACCGGGACAGCTGAACACTGAAGCTTTCTTT.

The chain recombines TRBV7-2 with TRBJ2-3, with 10 positions matching TRBD2. The CDR3 is 16 residues long. J lost 1 base, V lost 6 bases, and 7 bases had no gene match. Germline assignment: CDR1 SGHTA and CDR2 FQGNSA. The CDR3 is CASSYRTSGRTDTQYF. The CDR3, as DNA: TGTGCCAGCAGTTATCGGACTAGCGGCCGCACAGATACGCAGTATTTT.

This rearrangement joins TRBV11-3 to TRBJ2-7; 11 nucleotides match TRBD2. The CDR3 has 13 residues. J lost 3 bases, V lost 8 bases, and 3 bases had no gene match. Germline V CDR1 and CDR2: SGHNT, YENEEA. The CDR3: CASGLAGGYEQYV. The DNA of the CDR3 is TGTGCCAGCGGCCTAGCGGGAGGCTACGAGCAGTACGTC.

The chain links TRBV7-9 to TRBJ1-1, with D tentatively TRBD1 (6 bases). Germline loops: CDR1 SEHNR, CDR2 FQNEAQ (reference sequence). CDR3 length equals 14 residues. Trimming took 4 bases from V and 1 from J, leaving 10 bases between them. CDR3: CASSSRGGNTEAFF. Written as DNA, the CDR3 is TGTGCCAGCAGCTCGAGAGGGGGGAACACTGAAGCTTTCTTT.

The V gene is TRBV4-1, the J gene TRBJ1-3; D might be TRBD1 (6 bases). From germline, CDR1 is MGHRA and CDR2 YSYEKL. Trimming left V 0 bases short and J 9 bases short, with 9 bases between. The CDR3 extends over 13 amino acids. Here the CDR3 DNA reads TGCGCCAGCAGCCAAGAGGGACAAACCACCATATATTTT. This encodes CASSQEGQTTIYF.

This chain joins TRBV15 and TRBJ2-1; 10 nucleotides match TRBD2. Germline V gives CDR1 LNHNV, CDR2 YYDKDF (reference sequence). The CDR3 spans 17 residues. Losses at the gene ends were 1 base for V and 7 bases for J; bases not matched to a gene: 10. In nucleotides, the CDR3 is TGTGCCACCAGCAGAGTAGGGGGACTAGCGTCTGTGAATGAGCAGTTCTTC. It specifies CATSRVGGLASVNEQFF. Full variable domain (rest looked up from reference TRBV15 and TRBJ2-1): DAMVIQNPRYQVTQFGKPVTLSCSQTLNHNVMYWYQQKSSQAPKLLFHYYDKDFNNEADTPDNFQSRRPNTSFCFLDIRSPGLGDTAMYLCATSRVGGLASVNEQFFGPGTRLTVL.

The chain employs TRBV28 and TRBJ1-2, with D possibly matching TRBD1 (6 bases). V was pared by 3 bases and J by 6 bases, with 11 bases between. Germline lookup yields CDR1 MDHEN and CDR2 SYDVKM. This CDR3 has 13 residues. CDR3: CASSFRAGDGYTF. The CDR3 region has the DNA TGTGCCAGCAGTTTTAGGGCAGGGGATGGCTACACCTTC.

This clone appeared a few times. The gene calls are TRBV6-1 and TRBJ1-5; TRBD1 is a possible D gene (6 bases). Trimming took 0 bases from V and 5 from J, leaving 8 bases between them. Germline loops: CDR1 MNHNS, CDR2 SASEGT. The CDR3 length is 14 residues. The CDR3 DNA follows: TGTGCCAGCAGTGAAGCAGGGGGGGATCAGCCCCAGCATTTT. This sequence encodes CASSEAGGDQPQHF.

The rearrangement uses TRBV7-8 and TRBJ2-7; 10 nucleotides agree with TRBD2. Germline lookup yields CDR1 SGHVS and CDR2 FQNEAQ. The CDR3 is made up of 18 amino acids. V trimming: 0 bases; J trimming: 7 bases; junction bases outside the gene matches: 15. CDR3 in amino acids: CASSLAGGPSGRLKEQYF. In DNA form, the CDR3 reads TGTGCCAGCAGCTTAGCTGGCGGTCCTAGCGGGAGATTGAAGGAGCAGTACTTC. The variable domain in full, completed from reference TRBV7-8 and TRBJ2-7, reads GAGVSQSPRYKVAKRGQDVALRCDPISGHVSLFWYQQALGQGPEFLTYFQNEAQLDKSGLPSDRFFAERPEGSVSTLKIQRTQQEDSAVYLCASSLAGGPSGRLKEQYFGPGTRLTVT.

The V call is TRBV19, the J call TRBJ1-2; 10 nucleotides line up with TRBD1. Germline assignment: CDR1 LNHDA and CDR2 SQIVND (reference sequence). Trimming at V came to 6 bases and at J to 8 bases, leaving 12 bases not matched to a gene. CDR3 size: 15 residues. The CDR3 nucleotides are TGTGCCAGTAGCCGAGGATCGACAGGGGGCGAAGGCTACACCTTC. Its protein is CASSRGSTGGEGYTF.

This chain connects TRBV7-6 to TRBJ2-1; 8 nucleotides align to TRBD2. The CDR3 spans 15 residues. V shed 4 bases and J 7 bases; nucleotides not matched to a gene: 9. Germline V gene data show CDR1 as SGHVS and CDR2 as FNYEAQ. The CDR3 loop is CASSSGRALGNEQFF. CDR3 DNA sequence: TGTGCCAGCAGCTCCGGGAGGGCCCTCGGTAATGAGCAGTTCTTC.

V and J are TRBV5-1 and TRBJ2-2, with TRBD2 matching 16 bases. The length of the CDR3 is 21 residues. The V segment lost 0 bases and the J segment 1 base; nucleotides outside the gene matches: 9. Germline V lookup: CDR1 SGHRS, CDR2 YFSETQ. The CDR3 spells CASSLEPPGLAGGRNTGELFF. In nucleotides, the CDR3 is TGCGCCAGCAGCTTGGAGCCCCCGGGACTAGCGGGAGGGAGGAACACCGGGGAGCTGTTTTTT.

The chain carries TRBV28 and TRBJ1-2, with 7 nucleotides matching TRBD1. Germline assignment: CDR1 MDHEN and CDR2 SYDVKM. CDR3 size: 17 residues. J was trimmed by 8 bases and V by 6 bases; bases with no gene match: 21. CDR3 in DNA: TGTGCCAGCAGGGCCCCCGGGACAGCCACCCTCCAGGGGGGCTACACCTTC. Amino acids: CASRAPGTATLQGGYTF.

The J gene is TRBJ2-2, the V gene TRBV19; tentative D call: TRBD2 (6 bases). Germline CDR1 and CDR2: LNHDA and SQIVND (reference sequence). CDR3 length: 14 residues. The V end was cut by 3 bases, the J end by 1 base, with 6 bases between. The CDR3: CASSMGLNTGELFF. CDR3 nucleotides: TGTGCCAGTAGTATGGGACTGAACACCGGGGAGCTGTTTTTT.

The V gene is TRBV6-6, the J gene TRBJ1-3; D gene unclear. Trimming shortened V by 2 bases and J by 0 bases, and 8 bases separated the two germline ends. The CDR3 is 15 amino acids. Germline V gene data show CDR1 as MNHNY and CDR2 as SVGAGI (reference sequence). The CDR3 bases are TGTGCCAGCAGTTACCTAGTTTTCTCTGGAAACACCATATATTTT. It translates to CASSYLVFSGNTIYF.

This clone was counted a few times. The rearrangement links TRBV10-3 to TRBJ2-7; TRBD2 agrees at 12 bases. CDR3 length: 16 amino acids. The V and J ends lost 4 bases and 6 bases, in that order; junction bases with no gene match: 10. In germline, CDR1 is ENHRY, CDR2 SYGVKD. DNA for the CDR3: TGTGCCATCAGTGGCGGACTAGCGGGGAGTGTAGGCGAGCAGTACTTC. Encoded protein: CAISGGLAGSVGEQYF.

This chain joins TRBV3-1 (or the pseudogene TRBV3-2) and TRBJ2-7; 10 positions match TRBD2. The length of the CDR3 is 14 residues. Germline V gene data show CDR1 as LGHDT and CDR2 as YNNKEL (reference sequence). Trimming took 4 bases from V and 6 from J; bases not matched to a gene: 6. The CDR3 region is CASSLAGGAPEQYF. CDR3 DNA sequence: TGTGCCAGCAGCCTAGCGGGAGGTGCCCCCGAGCAGTACTTC.

V is TRBV10-3 and J is TRBJ1-6; TRBD1 aligns across 8 bases. J lost 5 bases, V lost 5 bases, and 2 bases had no gene match. The germline CDR1 and CDR2 sequences are ENHRY and SYGVKD. The CDR3 is 14 amino acids. CDR3 DNA: TGTGCCATCAGTCCGGGACAGGATAATTCACCCCTCCACTTT. Encoded protein: CAISPGQDNSPLHF.

The chain uses TRBV9 and TRBJ2-3, with 10 positions matching TRBD2. Germline assignment: CDR1 SGDLS and CDR2 YYNGEE. The CDR3 has 15 residues. V was pared by 2 bases and J by 6 bases, with 6 bases of the junction left unmatched. In DNA, the CDR3 is TGTGCCAGCAGCGTCAGGGGACTAGCGACTGATACGCAGTATTTT. Encoded protein: CASSVRGLATDTQYF.

This clone appeared once. The chain links TRBV5-1 to TRBJ1-3; 8 nucleotides match TRBD1. Germline trimming cut 4 bases from V and 3 bases from J; bases unmatched to any gene: 3. The germline V gene encodes CDR1 SGHRS and CDR2 YFSETQ. This CDR3 contains 14 residues. The CDR3 DNA reads as TGCGCCAGCAGCGGACAGGGCGTTGGAAACACCATATATTTT. As protein: CASSGQGVGNTIYF.

The chain joins TRBV6-1 to TRBJ2-1, with 13 bases identical to TRBD2. The CDR3 spans 19 residues. Germline CDR1 MNHNS, CDR2 SASEGT. The V gene end was trimmed by 0 bases and the J gene end by 1 base; junction bases not matched to a gene: 6. CDR3 nucleotide sequence: TGTGCCAGCAGTGAAGCCCGGACTAGCGGGAGTAGTTCCTACAATGAGCAGTTCTTC. Encoded protein: CASSEARTSGSSSYNEQFF.